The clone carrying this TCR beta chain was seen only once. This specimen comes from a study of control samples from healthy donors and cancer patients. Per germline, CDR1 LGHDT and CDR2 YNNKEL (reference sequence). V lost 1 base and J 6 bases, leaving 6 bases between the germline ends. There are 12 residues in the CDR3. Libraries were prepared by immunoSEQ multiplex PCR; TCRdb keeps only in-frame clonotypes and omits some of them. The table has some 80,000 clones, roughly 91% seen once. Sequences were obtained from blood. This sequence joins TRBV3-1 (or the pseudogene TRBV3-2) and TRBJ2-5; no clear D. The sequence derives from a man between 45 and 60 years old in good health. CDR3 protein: CASSQGAKTQYF. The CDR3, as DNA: TGTGCCAGCAGCCAAGGCGCGAAGACCCAGTACTTC.